This T cell receptor beta chain was recovered during a study of blood T cells in healthy people across ages. This clonotype was counted a few times. A second 7 to 11 cycle PCR used barcoded and J-beta primers. In TCRdb, the 5' RACE reads were re-called with MiXCR into one record per CDR3 protein. The table lists approximately 580,000 distinct CDR3 sequences, about 24% of them singletons. Germline CDR1 reads MNHEY; CDR2 reads SVGEGT. This CDR3 is 24 amino acids long. After removal of 1 base from V and 1 base from J, the junction contained 30 bases not matched to a gene. These data also featured in a second study, about T cells of mothers and their children.

This clonotype originated in a boy between 5 and 17 years old in good health. Sample: blood. The V call is TRBV6-2 or TRBV6-3, the J call TRBJ2-5; 7 bases map to TRBD2. Written as DNA, the CDR3 is TGTGCCAGCAGTTACTTGGCTCGTCCCCGATTGTCGAAAACCGGGACTACCTCCCAAGAGACCCAGTACTTC. This sequence encodes CASSYLARPRLSKTGTTSQETQYF.